The 30 T cell receptor beta chains given below trace back to one sample, sequenced in a study of blood T cell repertoires in COVID-19. TCRdb's copy holds only in-frame clones and misses some; the assay was immunoSEQ multiplex PCR. The sample has tens of thousands of clones; over 70% are singletons. Sequencing was done on a sample of peripheral blood. Source of these receptors: a human donor in a cohort sampled during active COVID-19.

This clone has just a few counts. The chain joins TRBV30 to TRBJ1-6, with a weak D call TRBD1 (6 bases). Trimming shortened V by 2 bases and J by 3 bases, and 11 bases separated the two germline ends. The germline CDR1 and CDR2 sequences are GTSNPN and SVGIG (reference sequence). CDR3 size: 15 residues. The DNA for the CDR3 is TGTGCCTGGAGTACAGGGTACGACTATAATTCACCCCTCCACTTT. As protein: CAWSTGYDYNSPLHF.

The chain recombines TRBV18 with TRBJ2-5; 9 bases line up with TRBD2. The CDR3 extends over 14 amino acids. In germline, CDR1 is KGHSH, CDR2 LQKENI. J lost 7 bases, V lost 0 bases, and 3 bases had no gene match. The CDR3 coding sequence is TGTGCCAGCTCACCACCTAGCGGGAGAGGGACCCAGTACTTC. It is translated as CASSPPSGRGTQYF.

The chain is built from TRBV7-8 and TRBJ2-7; 7 bases fit TRBD1. J gave up 2 bases and V 4 bases, and 5 bases lay outside the gene matches. CDR1 and CDR2 from the germline V gene are SGHVS and FQNEAQ. The CDR3 contains 14 residues. The CDR3 nucleotides read TGTGCCAGCAGCTCCCGGGACAGAGCCTACGAGCAGTACTTC. This translates into CASSSRDRAYEQYF.

The chain is built from TRBV27 and TRBJ2-1; 8 nucleotides agree with TRBD2. Unmatched junction bases numbered 10, after V lost 7 bases and J lost 8 bases. Germline lookup yields CDR1 MNHEY and CDR2 SMNVEV (reference sequence). The CDR3 runs to 14 residues. The CDR3 nucleotides read TGTGCCAGCAAGAGGGCGGGAGGAAGAGATGAGCAGTTCTTC. Translating gives CASKRAGGRDEQFF.

The chain uses TRBV9 and TRBJ2-7; 8 bases line up with TRBD1. The germline gives CDR1 SGDLS, CDR2 YYNGEE. The V gene end was trimmed by 2 bases and the J gene end by 3 bases; junction bases not matched to a gene: 7. The length of the CDR3 is 15 residues. CDR3 DNA: TGTGCCAGCAGCGTCCAGGACAGGGCGATCTACGAGCAGTACTTC. Its protein product is CASSVQDRAIYEQYF.

This CDR3 is CATHGLAKDNEQFF. The CDR3 nucleotides read TGTGCCACCCATGGACTAGCAAAGGACAATGAGCAGTTCTTC. The chain is built from TRBV10-3 and TRBJ2-1; 8 bases fit TRBD2. The ends lost 10 bases at V and 5 bases at J; junction bases unmatched: 10. CDR1 and CDR2 (germline): ENHRY, SYGVKD. The CDR3 is 14 amino acids.

The chain is built from TRBV7-9 and TRBJ2-1, with D maybe TRBD2 (6 bases). Trimming pared 2 bases from V and 5 bases from J, leaving 16 bases between. The CDR3 is 16 residues long. CDR1 is SEHNR and CDR2 is FQNEAQ in the germline V gene (reference sequence). The CDR3 DNA follows: TGTGCCAGCAGCTTAAGGGGTTCGGCGGGGAACAATGAGCAGTTCTTC. It yields the protein CASSLRGSAGNNEQFF.

The V and J genes are TRBV5-6 and TRBJ2-2; tentative D call: TRBD1 (5 bases). This CDR3 contains 13 residues. Trimming stripped 4 bases from V and 6 bases from J, with 10 bases between. Germline assignment: CDR1 SGHDT and CDR2 YYEEEE. CDR3 DNA sequence: TGTGCCAGCAGCAAGGAAGGGGCCGGGGAGCTGTTTTTT. Its protein product is CASSKEGAGELFF.

The rearrangement joins TRBV27 to TRBJ2-3, with D perhaps matching TRBD1 (6 bases). The CDR3 has 14 amino acids. Trimming pared 2 bases from V and 5 bases from J, leaving 11 bases between. Germline V gives CDR1 MNHEY, CDR2 SMNVEV (reference sequence). CDR3 residues: CASSLQTGKDTQYF. Here the CDR3 DNA reads TGTGCCAGCAGTTTACAGACAGGAAAAGATACGCAGTATTTT.

This sequence joins TRBV6-6 and TRBJ1-1; D is unresolved. Looked up from germline, CDR1 is MNHNY and CDR2 is SVGAGI (reference sequence). This CDR3 has 12 residues. V gave up 8 bases and J gave up 4 bases, with 11 bases separating them. The CDR3 here is CASPRFPTEAFF. Here the CDR3 DNA reads TGTGCCAGCCCGCGGTTCCCCACTGAAGCTTTCTTT.

The chain is built from TRBV6-6 and TRBJ1-5, with 9 positions matching TRBD1. This CDR3 has 14 residues. Unmatched junction bases numbered 1, after V lost 6 bases and J lost 1 base. Germline V gene sequence: CDR1 MNHNY, CDR2 SVGAGI (reference sequence). CDR3: CASRGQGSNQPQHF. The CDR3 DNA is TGTGCCAGCAGAGGACAGGGGAGCAATCAGCCCCAGCATTTT.

The V and J genes are TRBV24-1 and TRBJ2-2; D perhaps matches TRBD1 (6 bases). The V gene lost 5 bases and the J gene lost 5 bases, with 11 bases spanning the gap. This CDR3 is built from 14 residues. Germline-derived CDR1 and CDR2 are KGHDR and SFDVKD. This CDR3 reads CATSAWTETGELFF. In DNA, the CDR3 is TGTGCCACCAGTGCCTGGACAGAGACCGGGGAGCTGTTTTTT.

To note about this clone: The same CDR3 can be traced to other DNA sequences in this sample. The rearrangement joins TRBV18 to TRBJ2-3, with 8 nucleotides matching TRBD2. J gave up 2 bases and V 0 bases, and 7 bases lay outside the gene matches. The CDR3 loop spans 17 amino acids. Germline assignment: CDR1 KGHSH and CDR2 LQKENI. DNA of the CDR3: TGTGCCAGCTCACCACCTCAAGCGGGGGTGGTCACAGATACGCAGTATTTT. Translated, it gives CASSPPQAGVVTDTQYF.

This rearrangement joins TRBV12-3 or TRBV12-4 to TRBJ1-2; D perhaps matches TRBD1 (5 bases). The germline V and J ends were trimmed by 7 bases and 3 bases, with 12 bases remaining between them. The CDR3 length is 13 residues. Written as DNA, the CDR3 is TGTGCCAGCAAAATCGGAGGGGACTATGGCTACACCTTC. Protein: CASKIGGDYGYTF.

The V gene is TRBV18, the J gene TRBJ2-5, with TRBD2 as a possible D gene (5 bases). Deletions cut 4 bases from V and 4 bases from J, with 10 bases between. Germline CDR1 KGHSH, CDR2 LQKENI. The CDR3 is made up of 13 amino acids. This CDR3 is CASSQQGGETQYF. CDR3 DNA sequence: TGTGCCAGCTCACAACAAGGAGGAGAGACCCAGTACTTC. The variable domain in full, completed from reference TRBV18 and TRBJ2-5, reads NAGVMQNPRHLVRRRGQEARLRCSPMKGHSHVYWYRQLPEEGLKFMVYLQKENIIDESGMPKERFSAEFPKEGPSILRIQQVVRGDSAAYFCASSQQGGETQYFGPGTRLLVL.

The CDR3 loop reads CASSLGGRIYEQYF. The CDR3 DNA reads as TGTGCCAGCAGCTTAGGGGGCAGAATTTACGAGCAGTACTTC. This chain joins TRBV7-2 and TRBJ2-7; perhaps TRBD1 as D (5 bases). This CDR3 is built from 14 residues. V dropped 1 base and J dropped 4 bases, with 11 bases sitting between them. The germline gives CDR1 SGHTA, CDR2 FQGNSA.

CDR3 coding DNA: TGCGCCAGCAGCACCGCCCCCAACCAGGGCTACGAGCAGTACTTC. Amino acids: CASSTAPNQGYEQYF. The chain links TRBV5-1 to TRBJ2-7, with TRBD1 as a possible D gene (5 bases). The V end lost 4 bases, the J end lost 3 bases, and 17 bases lay between the germline ends. Germline V lookup: CDR1 SGHRS, CDR2 YFSETQ. This CDR3 spans 15 amino acids.

J is TRBJ1-5 and V is TRBV2; a weak D match, TRBD1 (6 bases). This CDR3 has 14 residues. Germline-derived CDR1 and CDR2 are SNHLY and FYNNEI. Trimming removed 3 bases from V and 11 bases from J, with 17 bases in between. CDR3: CASSEGGAPLTQHF. The CDR3 DNA reads TGTGCCAGCAGTGAGGGGGGGGCCCCACTGACCCAGCATTTT.

The genes are TRBV7-9 and TRBJ2-5, with a tentative D call TRBD2 (5 bases). Trimming shortened V by 2 bases and J by 4 bases, and 11 bases separated the two germline ends. The CDR3 is made up of 14 amino acids. Per germline, CDR1 SEHNR and CDR2 FQNEAQ (reference sequence). DNA of the CDR3: TGTGCCAGCAGCTTAAACGGGGTGGGAGAGACCCAGTACTTC. Translated, it gives CASSLNGVGETQYF.

The chain is built from TRBV7-2 and TRBJ2-5; 7 bases align to TRBD2. The V gene end was trimmed by 1 base and the J gene end by 1 base; junction bases not matched to a gene: 3. The CDR3 spans 15 residues. Germline loops: CDR1 SGHTA, CDR2 FQGNSA. The CDR3 protein is CASSLGGSVQETQYF. CDR3 coding DNA: TGTGCCAGCAGCTTAGGCGGGAGTGTCCAAGAGACCCAGTACTTC.

The chain has TRBV5-1 and TRBJ2-7, with D possibly being TRBD2 (6 bases). V was clipped by 2 bases and J by 0 bases, with 12 bases between them. CDR3 length: 15 residues. Germline V gene lookup returns CDR1 SGHRS and CDR2 YFSETQ. CDR3: CASSLGSGASYEQYV. The CDR3, as DNA: TGCGCCAGCAGCTTAGGTAGCGGAGCCTCCTACGAGCAGTACGTC.

J is TRBJ2-6 and V is TRBV5-4, with 8 bases matching TRBD2. V lost 4 bases and J lost 1; bases outside the gene matches: 7. The CDR3 consists of 17 residues. Germline V gene lookup returns CDR1 SGHNT and CDR2 YYREEE (reference sequence). The CDR3 spells CASSPGLGPSGANVLTF. Written as DNA, the CDR3 is TGTGCCAGCAGCCCGGGACTAGGCCCATCTGGGGCCAACGTCCTGACTTTC.

V gene TRBV3-1 (or the pseudogene TRBV3-2) combines with J gene TRBJ2-7; D remains ambiguous. Germline values: CDR1 LGHDT, CDR2 YNNKEL (reference sequence). The V gene lost 0 bases and the J gene lost 6 bases, with 6 bases spanning the gap. The CDR3 contains 12 residues. In nucleotides, the CDR3 is TGTGCCAGCAGCCAAGACAGAGGCGAGCAGTACTTC. It encodes CASSQDRGEQYF.

The chain combines TRBV3-1 (or the pseudogene TRBV3-2) with TRBJ1-5; a weak D match, TRBD1 (5 bases). The V gene's germline CDR1 is LGHDT and CDR2 YNNKEL (reference sequence). Trimming shortened V by 2 bases and J by 8 bases, and 16 bases separated the two germline ends. The CDR3 length is 15 residues. CDR3 protein: CASSQLRGVKKPQHF. The CDR3 DNA follows: TGTGCCAGCAGCCAATTGCGGGGGGTAAAAAAGCCCCAGCATTTT.

V usage is TRBV9 and J usage is TRBJ2-4; TRBD2 matches 15 bases. After removal of 3 bases from V and 9 bases from J, the junction contained 4 bases not matched to a gene. Per the germline V gene, CDR1 is SGDLS and CDR2 is YYNGEE. This CDR3 has 15 residues. CDR3 loop: CASSARTSGGGIQYF. CDR3 nucleotide sequence: TGTGCCAGCAGCGCCCGGACTAGCGGGGGGGGCATTCAGTACTTC.

The chain combines TRBV19 with TRBJ2-4; 8 positions match TRBD1. The V and J ends lost 1 base and 8 bases, in that order; junction bases with no gene match: 7. The length of the CDR3 is 15 residues. From germline, CDR1 is LNHDA and CDR2 SQIVND (reference sequence). CDR3 loop: CASSIVAGGYDIQYF. The CDR3 DNA follows: TGTGCCAGTAGTATAGTGGCAGGGGGCTACGACATTCAGTACTTC.

CDR3 in DNA: TGTGCCAGCAGCTTCAGGGGGTCGGGCTCCTACGAGCAGTACGTC. It is translated as CASSFRGSGSYEQYV. The gene calls are TRBV11-3 and TRBJ2-7; 7 nucleotides line up with TRBD1. J was trimmed by 0 bases and V by 3 bases; bases with no gene match: 5. The CDR3 consists of 15 residues. CDR1 is SGHNT, CDR2 YENEEA, per germline.

The chain employs TRBV24-1 and TRBJ1-5, with TRBD1 identical over 11 bases. Germline V gene lookup returns CDR1 KGHDR and CDR2 SFDVKD. This CDR3 has 16 residues. With V trimmed by 2 bases and J by 9 bases, 8 bases remained unmatched. CDR3 protein: CATSDSGTGGIRPQHF. The DNA of the CDR3 is TGTGCCACCAGTGATTCGGGGACAGGGGGGATTCGGCCCCAGCATTTT.

The gene calls are TRBV7-3 and TRBJ2-3; weak D call: TRBD1 (5 bases). This CDR3 is built from 15 residues. The V gene lost 4 bases and the J gene lost 0 bases, with 11 bases spanning the gap. CDR1 and CDR2 (germline): SGHTA, FQGTGA. In DNA form, the CDR3 reads TGTGCCAGCAGCTCTCGACAGAGAAGCACAGATACGCAGTATTTT. The encoded protein is CASSSRQRSTDTQYF.

The V gene is TRBV29-1, the J gene TRBJ2-3; 8 bases are shared with TRBD2. The CDR3 contains 15 residues. Germline-derived CDR1 and CDR2 are SQVTM and ANQGSEA. Losses at the gene ends were 4 bases for V and 2 bases for J; bases not matched to a gene: 8. In DNA form, the CDR3 reads TGCAGCGTTGGGGAGCGGGAGCACTACACAGATACGCAGTATTTT. It yields the protein CSVGEREHYTDTQYF.